This T cell receptor beta chain was observed in a study of blood T cell repertoires in COVID-19. The ends were cut back, 4 bases at V and 3 bases at J, with 22 bases in the middle. The germline V gene has CDR1 LNHDA and CDR2 SQIVND (reference sequence). The CDR3 has 17 residues. Assay: immunoSEQ multiplex PCR; the TCRdb copy retains only in-frame clones and omits some. Of 90,000 to 150,000 clones listed, just over 85% were seen once; the top ten hold about 1%. The sequencing input was peripheral blood. The sequence came from a woman aged 50 to 60 with active or convalescent COVID-19. V usage is TRBV19 and J usage is TRBJ2-7, with a tentative D call TRBD1 (6 bases). The CDR3: CASSRRKRTALIYEQYF. The CDR3 coding sequence is TGTGCCAGTAGTAGGAGGAAGAGGACAGCTCTAATCTACGAGCAGTACTTC.